One and the same sample provided the 32 T cell receptor beta chains below, sequenced in a study of OX40 agonist ivuxolimab in advanced cancers. Assay: immunoSEQ multiplex PCR; the TCRdb copy retains only in-frame clones and omits some. The sample includes fewer than 65,000 clones, roughly 90% of them seen just once. Sequenced here: CD4+ or CD8+ T cells sorted from blood, sampled in a trial of the OX40 agonist ivuxolimab. The origin of the receptors is an adult with an advanced solid tumor such as melanoma, head and neck, liver or kidney cancer.

The chain recombines TRBV5-4 with TRBJ2-5; D not resolved. The germline V gene has CDR1 SGHNT and CDR2 YYREEE (reference sequence). CDR3 length: 13 residues. V lost 4 bases to trimming and J lost 5 bases, with 12 bases between them. The CDR3 region has the DNA TGTGCCAGCAGCCCCGAGTCGTTGGAGACCCAGTACTTC. Its protein is CASSPESLETQYF.

This clone was counted a few times. This chain uses TRBV29-1 with TRBJ1-3, with no clear D. The V gene's germline CDR1 is SQVTM and CDR2 ANQGSEA. The ends were cut back, 5 bases at V and 0 bases at J, with 5 bases in the middle. The CDR3 is made up of 12 amino acids. The CDR3 region is CSVIDSGNTIYF. CDR3 in DNA: TGCAGCGTTATAGACTCTGGAAACACCATATATTTT.

The chain carries TRBV6-5 and TRBJ1-5; TRBD1 is a possible D gene (5 bases). The CDR3 loop spans 14 amino acids. Germline V gene data show CDR1 as MNHEY and CDR2 as SVGAGI. V lost 5 bases and J 1 base, leaving 9 bases between the germline ends. The CDR3 nucleotides read TGTGCCAGCAGTCCCCGGGACAGCAATCAGCCCCAGCATTTT. Translation: CASSPRDSNQPQHF.

The chain has TRBV5-1 and TRBJ2-1; D uncertain. V shed 5 bases and J shed 6 bases, with 6 bases lying between them. This CDR3 has 11 residues. Germline CDR1 reads SGHRS; CDR2 reads YFSETQ. Here the CDR3 DNA reads TGCGCCAGCAGGTGGCCCAATGAGCAGTTCTTC. Its protein is CASRWPNEQFF. Full variable domain (missing parts from reference TRBV5-1 and TRBJ2-1): KAGVTQTPRYLIKTRGQQVTLSCSPISGHRSVSWYQQTPGQGLQFLFEYFSETQRNKGNFPGRFSGRQFSNSRSEMNVSTLELGDSALYLCASRWPNEQFFGPGTRLTVL.

The chain joins TRBV13 to TRBJ2-1; TRBD1 is a possible D gene (6 bases). The CDR3 has 12 amino acids. Germline lookup yields CDR1 PRHDT and CDR2 FYEKMQ (reference sequence). Deletions cut 2 bases from V and 7 bases from J, with 6 bases between. The CDR3 protein is CASSLQGNEQFF. CDR3 bases: TGTGCCAGCAGCTTACAGGGGAATGAGCAGTTCTTC.

The V gene is TRBV18, the J gene TRBJ1-4, with a weak D call TRBD1 (6 bases). Deletions cut 1 base from V and 8 bases from J, with 11 bases between. Germline V gene data show CDR1 as KGHSH and CDR2 as LQKENI. The CDR3 totals 14 residues. CDR3 region: CASSPRGQGEKLFF. CDR3 DNA: TGTGCCAGCTCACCACGGGGGCAAGGCGAAAAACTGTTTTTT.

As DNA, the CDR3 is TGTGCCAGCTCACGAGGTAACAATCAGCCCCAGCATTTT. It codes for CASSRGNNQPQHF. This chain joins TRBV18 and TRBJ1-5, with D unresolved. Per the germline V gene, CDR1 is KGHSH and CDR2 is LQKENI. The CDR3 runs to 13 residues. Trimming shortened V by 4 bases and J by 3 bases, and 7 bases separated the two germline ends.

The chain recombines TRBV2 with TRBJ1-5; TRBD1 matches 7 bases. The CDR3 is made up of 16 amino acids. With 6 bases clipped from V and 2 bases from J, the junction kept 10 bases outside the gene matches. Germline CDR1 SNHLY, CDR2 FYNNEI. CDR3 loop: CASSGGAGGGNQPQHF. CDR3 sequence (DNA): TGTGCCAGCAGCGGAGGGGCAGGGGGAGGCAATCAGCCCCAGCATTTT.

The chain uses TRBV5-5 and TRBJ1-1; 8 bases are shared with TRBD1. Per the germline V gene, CDR1 is SGHKS and CDR2 is YYEKEE (reference sequence). The V segment lost 4 bases and the J segment 1 base; nucleotides outside the gene matches: 9. The CDR3 is made up of 16 amino acids. In DNA, the CDR3 is TGTGCCAGCAGCCGAATGTCAGGGGGCACGAACACTGAAGCTTTCTTT. Its translation: CASSRMSGGTNTEAFF. Filled out from reference TRBV5-5 and TRBJ1-1, the complete variable domain reads DAGVTQSPTHLIKTRGQQVTLRCSPISGHKSVSWYQQVLGQGPQFIFQYYEKEERGRGNFPDRFSARQFPNYSSELNVNALLLGDSALYLCASSRMSGGTNTEAFFGQGTRLTVV.

V and J are TRBV6-5 and TRBJ1-1, with 9 bases aligning to TRBD1. This CDR3 contains 13 residues. Germline-derived CDR1 and CDR2 are MNHEY and SVGAGI. V lost 7 bases to trimming and J lost 4 bases; unmatched junction nucleotides: 4. CDR3 residues: CASKGTGRTEAFF. The CDR3 bases are TGTGCCAGCAAAGGGACAGGGCGCACTGAAGCTTTCTTT.

Regarding this clone: Other DNA sequences within the sample encode an identical CDR3. The rearrangement links TRBV5-1 to TRBJ2-5; 7 bases are shared with TRBD2. The V and J ends lost 0 bases and 4 bases, in that order; junction bases with no gene match: 6. CDR1 and CDR2 (germline): SGHRS, YFSETQ. The CDR3 has 15 residues. CDR3 loop: CASSLAASGRETQYF. The CDR3 DNA reads TGCGCCAGCAGCTTGGCGGCTAGCGGTAGAGAGACCCAGTACTTC. Full variable domain (missing parts from reference TRBV5-1 and TRBJ2-5): KAGVTQTPRYLIKTRGQQVTLSCSPISGHRSVSWYQQTPGQGLQFLFEYFSETQRNKGNFPGRFSGRQFSNSRSEMNVSTLELGDSALYLCASSLAASGRETQYFGPGTRLLVL.

This chain joins TRBV21-1 and TRBJ1-2; no DNA check was done on the table's D call, TRBD1. TRBV21-1 is a recognized pseudogene. The CDR3 loop spans 15 amino acids. CDR3 loop: CASNSRESRARGYTF. CDR3 nucleotide sequence: TGTGCCAGCAACTCAAGAGAATCCAGGGCGCGCGGCTACACCTTC.

The genes are TRBV20-1 and TRBJ1-2; D is undetermined. CDR3 length equals 9 residues. CDR1 is DFQATT and CDR2 is SNEGSKA in the germline V gene (reference sequence). The CDR3 DNA follows: TGCAGCCCCTGGGAGGGCTACACCTTC. Translation gives CSPWEGYTF.

The chain joins TRBV18 to TRBJ2-7; D is perhaps TRBD1 (7 bases). The CDR3 length is 18 residues. V lost 0 bases, J lost 1 base, and 19 bases lay in between. Looked up from germline, CDR1 is KGHSH and CDR2 is LQKENI. CDR3 loop: CASSPPRRGPGGSYEQYF. The CDR3 bases are TGTGCCAGCTCACCACCTCGGAGGGGGCCCGGAGGTTCCTACGAGCAGTACTTC.

The genes are TRBV19 and TRBJ2-3, with a tentative D call TRBD2 (6 bases). V dropped 6 bases and J dropped 3 bases, with 13 bases sitting between them. Germline CDR1 and CDR2: LNHDA and SQIVND (reference sequence). This CDR3 has 14 amino acids. This CDR3 is CASRLTRRTDTQYF. The CDR3 DNA is TGTGCCAGTAGACTGACTAGGCGGACAGATACGCAGTATTTT.

V is TRBV19 and J is TRBJ1-3; possible D gene TRBD1, 5 bases. The germline V gene encodes CDR1 LNHDA and CDR2 SQIVND (reference sequence). The CDR3 covers 13 residues. Trimming took 7 bases from V and 5 from J, leaving 12 bases between them. The CDR3 loop is CASKAGRRNTIYF. The CDR3 DNA is TGTGCCAGTAAAGCAGGGAGAAGAAACACCATATATTTT.

V and J are TRBV25-1 and TRBJ2-1; D unresolved. The CDR3 consists of 18 residues. Between the trimmed V and J ends, which lost 2 bases and 0 bases, there was a span of 17 bases. Germline V lookup: CDR1 MGHDK, CDR2 SYGVNS. The CDR3 loop reads CASSEQGSPLASYNEQFF. Here the CDR3 DNA reads TGTGCCAGCAGTGAACAAGGATCCCCGTTGGCCTCCTACAATGAGCAGTTCTTC.

The chain recombines TRBV18 with TRBJ1-5, with a tentative D call TRBD1 (5 bases). CDR1 is KGHSH, CDR2 LQKENI, per germline. CDR3 size: 15 residues. Trimming removed 6 bases from V and 5 bases from J, with 17 bases in between. The CDR3 sequence: CASSPRTGQDQPQHF. In DNA form, the CDR3 reads TGTGCCAGCTCCCCCCGGACGGGGCAGGATCAGCCCCAGCATTTT.

The rearrangement uses TRBV6-1 and TRBJ1-5; D gene uncertain. The CDR3 has 11 residues. Germline loops: CDR1 MNHNS, CDR2 SASEGT. Deletions cut 3 bases from V and 5 bases from J, with 2 bases between. CDR3 DNA: TGTGCCAGCAGTGACTATCAGCCCCAGCATTTT. Translated, it gives CASSDYQPQHF.

The rearrangement joins TRBV30 to TRBJ1-5; D unresolved. The CDR3 is 13 residues long. V dropped 8 bases and J dropped 4 bases, with 15 bases sitting between them. Germline V gene data show CDR1 as GTSNPN and CDR2 as SVGIG (reference sequence). The CDR3 region has the DNA TGTGCCCGGTCCGGGCAACCAAATCAGCCCCAGCATTTT. Encoded protein: CARSGQPNQPQHF.

V usage is TRBV6-1 and J usage is TRBJ1-5; 7 bases fit TRBD1. This CDR3 spans 15 amino acids. The ends lost 10 bases at V and 5 bases at J; junction bases unmatched: 14. Germline CDR1 is MNHNS and CDR2 is SASEGT. The CDR3 loop reads CATQGGGKGHQPQHF. CDR3 DNA: TGTGCCACCCAGGGGGGAGGGAAGGGACATCAGCCCCAGCATTTT.

V gene TRBV2 combines with J gene TRBJ1-3; D remains ambiguous. Between the trimmed V and J ends, which lost 5 bases and 4 bases, there was a span of 12 bases. The CDR3 loop spans 14 amino acids. CDR1 and CDR2 from the germline V gene are SNHLY and FYNNEI. The CDR3 protein is CASSPGGTGNTIYF. DNA for the CDR3: TGTGCCAGCAGTCCAGGAGGCACGGGAAACACCATATATTTT.

This CDR3 reads CASSPRPKETQYF. The CDR3 DNA reads as TGTGCCAGCAGCCCCCGGCCTAAAGAGACCCAGTACTTC. The chain carries TRBV9 and TRBJ2-5; no clear D. CDR1 is SGDLS and CDR2 is YYNGEE in the germline V gene. The CDR3 extends over 13 amino acids. The V gene lost 4 bases and the J gene lost 3 bases, with 10 bases spanning the gap.

The chain joins TRBV19 to TRBJ1-5; D remains ambiguous. Trimming removed 4 bases at V and 4 bases at J, with 8 bases between. The germline CDR1 and CDR2 sequences are LNHDA and SQIVND (reference sequence). CDR3 length: 13 amino acids. The CDR3 nucleotides read TGTGCCAGTAGTAGGGCCTTTAATCAGCCCCAGCATTTT. The encoded protein is CASSRAFNQPQHF. The variable domain in full, completed from reference TRBV19 and TRBJ1-5, reads DGGITQSPKYLFRKEGQNVTLSCEQNLNHDAMYWYRQDPGQGLRLIYYSQIVNDFQKGDIAEGYSVSREKKESFPLTVTSAQKNPTAFYLCASSRAFNQPQHFGDGTRLSIL.

This chain links TRBV5-4 with TRBJ1-2, with 7 bases that match TRBD1. J was trimmed by 3 bases and V by 4 bases; bases with no gene match: 6. This CDR3 has 14 amino acids. CDR1 is SGHNT, CDR2 YYREEE, per germline (reference sequence). CDR3 in DNA: TGTGCCAGCAGCACGGGACAGAGGGACTATGGCTACACCTTC. Translated, it gives CASSTGQRDYGYTF.

This chain links TRBV11-3 with TRBJ2-5; the match to TRBD2 covers 10 bases. This CDR3 spans 15 amino acids. V was pared by 5 bases and J by 5 bases, with 8 bases of the junction left unmatched. CDR1 and CDR2 (germline): SGHNT, YENEEA. CDR3 bases: TGTGCCAGCAGCCTTGGAGCGGGGGGGCCGGAGACCCAGTACTTC. This gives the protein CASSLGAGGPETQYF. Based on the CDR3 plus reference TRBV11-3 and TRBJ2-5, the full variable domain is EAGVVQSPRYKIIEKKQPVAFWCNPISGHNTLYWYLQNLGQGPELLIRYENEEAVDDSQLPKDRFSAERLKGVDSTLKIQPAELGDSAVYLCASSLGAGGPETQYFGPGTRLLVL.

This sequence joins TRBV10-1 and TRBJ2-5, with 10 bases fitting TRBD2. CDR3 length equals 15 residues. The germline V gene encodes CDR1 WNHNN and CDR2 SYGVQD (reference sequence). The ends lost 7 bases at V and 2 bases at J; junction bases unmatched: 7. CDR3 coding DNA: TGCGCCAGCACCCCTGGACTAGCGGAACAAGAGACCCAGTACTTC. Protein product: CASTPGLAEQETQYF.

V usage is TRBV6-6 and J usage is TRBJ1-1, with D unclear. The length of the CDR3 is 15 residues. Trimming pared 2 bases from V and 0 bases from J, leaving 10 bases between. The germline CDR1 and CDR2 sequences are MNHNY and SVGAGI (reference sequence). The CDR3 region is CASSYRTQMNTEAFF. The DNA of the CDR3 is TGTGCCAGCAGTTACAGGACCCAAATGAACACTGAAGCTTTCTTT.

This rearrangement joins TRBV19 to TRBJ2-6; D remains unclear. The CDR3 loop spans 14 amino acids. Trimming left V 5 bases short and J 0 bases short, with 5 bases between. From germline, CDR1 is LNHDA and CDR2 SQIVND (reference sequence). This chain's CDR3 is CASSSGSGANVLTF. For the CDR3, the DNA is TGTGCCAGTAGTTCAGGCTCTGGGGCCAACGTCCTGACTTTC. The full variable domain, in which reference TRBV19 and TRBJ2-6 provide the parts outside the CDR3, is DGGITQSPKYLFRKEGQNVTLSCEQNLNHDAMYWYRQDPGQGLRLIYYSQIVNDFQKGDIAEGYSVSREKKESFPLTVTSAQKNPTAFYLCASSSGSGANVLTFGAGSRLTVL.

The gene calls are TRBV15 and TRBJ2-1; TRBD2 is a possible D gene (5 bases). CDR3 length: 13 residues. The V gene lost 1 base and the J gene lost 4 bases, with 5 bases spanning the gap. Germline assignment: CDR1 LNHNV and CDR2 YYDKDF (reference sequence). The CDR3 DNA is TGTGCCACCAGCAGAGGGACTTACAATGAGCAGTTCTTC. This translates into CATSRGTYNEQFF.

In this sample, this clone turned up a few times. Other nucleotide sequences in the sample specify the same CDR3. V usage is TRBV29-1 and J usage is TRBJ2-3; 15 bases agree with TRBD2. Per germline, CDR1 SQVTM and CDR2 ANQGSEA. With V trimmed by 6 bases and J by 0 bases, 1 base remained unmatched. This CDR3 has 15 residues. The CDR3 is CSVGTSGGSTDTQYF. The CDR3 nucleotides are TGCAGCGTAGGGACTAGCGGGGGGAGCACAGATACGCAGTATTTT.

CDR3 region: CAIRGDTQNTEAFF. The CDR3 DNA is TGTGCCATCAGGGGGGACACCCAGAACACTGAAGCTTTCTTT. The chain couples TRBV10-3 to TRBJ1-1, with a weak D call TRBD1 (6 bases). Germline loops: CDR1 ENHRY, CDR2 SYGVKD. The CDR3 totals 14 residues. Trimming removed 6 bases at V and 1 base at J, with 12 bases between.